Shown below are 26 T cell receptor beta chains from a single sample sequenced in a study of somatic mutations in cytotoxic T cells in rheumatoid arthritis. TCRdb keeps only in-frame clones here, not all; method: immunoSEQ multiplex PCR. The sample lists roughly 3,500 clones, 80% to 90% occurring once. Sequencing input: CD8+ T cells sorted from blood. These TCRs come from a woman aged 45-60 years with rheumatoid arthritis.

The chain uses TRBV10-2 and TRBJ2-1; 7 positions match TRBD1. With V trimmed by 5 bases and J by 3 bases, 13 bases remained unmatched. The CDR3 is 17 amino acids. Germline V gene lookup returns CDR1 WSHSY and CDR2 SAAADI. The chain's CDR3 is CASSLTGEGAYYNEQFF. The CDR3 DNA reads TGCGCCAGCAGTCTTACAGGGGAAGGGGCATACTACAATGAGCAGTTCTTC.

This clone has a single count. V gene TRBV19 combines with J gene TRBJ2-7; 8 bases agree with TRBD1. This CDR3 has 13 amino acids. Germline CDR1 LNHDA, CDR2 SQIVND (reference sequence). Trimming cost V 4 bases and J 6 bases; bases outside gene matches: 5. For the CDR3, the DNA is TGTGCCAGTAGTACGGCCAGGGGGCGCGAGCAGTACTTC. Its translation: CASSTARGREQYF.

This clone appeared once. The genes are TRBV28 and TRBJ2-1, with a tentative D call TRBD2 (6 bases). Germline lookup yields CDR1 MDHEN and CDR2 SYDVKM. This CDR3 has 15 residues. V lost 2 bases and J lost 5, with 13 bases in between. CDR3 region: CASSLPGGGDNEQFF. DNA of the CDR3: TGTGCCAGCAGTTTACCTGGCGGCGGGGACAATGAGCAGTTCTTC.

The chain carries TRBV5-1 and TRBJ1-1; TRBD1 is a possible D gene (5 bases). Germline values: CDR1 SGHRS, CDR2 YFSETQ. The V and J ends lost 0 bases and 6 bases respectively, with 9 bases between them. There are 13 residues in the CDR3. CDR3 nucleotides: TGCGCCAGCAGCTTGGGATCGGGGGCTGAAGCTTTCTTT. Its translation: CASSLGSGAEAFF.

V gene TRBV28 combines with J gene TRBJ2-1; D remains ambiguous. The CDR3 totals 19 residues. Trimming shortened V by 5 bases and J by 0 bases, and 23 bases separated the two germline ends. Per the germline V gene, CDR1 is MDHEN and CDR2 is SYDVKM. CDR3 sequence (DNA): TGTGCCAGCAGTCTGCCCGCGGCGAAGCGTGATTCCTCCTACAATGAGCAGTTCTTC. Translation gives CASSLPAAKRDSSYNEQFF.

The V gene is TRBV14, the J gene TRBJ2-7; D is perhaps TRBD2 (7 bases). Trimming cost V 4 bases and J 9 bases, with 19 bases left between them. Germline V gene data show CDR1 as SGHDN and CDR2 as FVKESK. The CDR3 totals 14 residues. This CDR3 is CASSPGAGASGQYF. The CDR3 bases are TGTGCCAGCAGCCCCGGGGCGGGGGCCAGTGGGCAGTACTTC.

This clone has a single count. This rearrangement joins TRBV29-1 to TRBJ2-3; TRBD2 matches at 10 bases. Germline V CDR1 and CDR2: SQVTM, ANQGSEA. The CDR3 sequence is 17 residues long. V dropped 3 bases and J dropped 2; count of bases not matched to a gene: 11. The CDR3: CSVEGQTSGPFTDTQYF. CDR3 bases: TGCAGCGTTGAGGGGCAGACTAGCGGGCCTTTCACAGATACGCAGTATTTT.

The chain links TRBV7-6 to TRBJ1-1; 7 positions agree with TRBD1. This CDR3 is 15 amino acids long. Trimming at V came to 5 bases and at J to 5 bases, leaving 11 bases not matched to a gene. The germline V gene encodes CDR1 SGHVS and CDR2 FNYEAQ. CDR3 residues: CASSEGTGTATEAFF. CDR3 DNA: TGTGCCAGCAGCGAGGGCACCGGGACAGCTACTGAAGCTTTCTTT.

This rearrangement joins TRBV7-9 to TRBJ2-5, with 15 bases aligning to TRBD2. The CDR3 covers 17 residues. CDR1 SEHNR and CDR2 FQNEAQ come from the germline V gene (reference sequence). J gave up 5 bases and V 1 base, and 5 bases lay outside the gene matches. The CDR3 protein is CASSLGTSGRARETQYF. The CDR3 DNA is TGTGCCAGCAGCTTAGGGACTAGCGGGAGGGCCCGGGAGACCCAGTACTTC.

This chain joins TRBV25-1 and TRBJ2-5; TRBD1 matches 8 bases. V was pared by 0 bases and J by 5 bases, with 5 bases of the junction left unmatched. The CDR3 loop spans 15 amino acids. Germline V CDR1 and CDR2: MGHDK, SYGVNS. CDR3 nucleotides: TGTGCCAGCAGTGAATATAAGACAGGGGTCGAGACCCAGTACTTC. The encoded protein is CASSEYKTGVETQYF.

The rearrangement links TRBV12-5 to TRBJ2-3; weak D call: TRBD1 (7 bases). CDR3 length: 16 amino acids. Germline V gene data show CDR1 as LGHNT and CDR2 as FRNRAP. Trimming removed 6 bases from V and 3 bases from J, with 19 bases in between. The CDR3 reads CASGTRGTGETDTQYF. As DNA, the CDR3 is TGTGCTAGTGGCACCAGGGGGACGGGGGAGACAGATACGCAGTATTTT.

Here the CDR3 DNA reads TGTGCCAGCAGCGTAGTCGGGAGCGCGAGCTCCTACAATGAGCAGTTCTTC. Protein: CASSVVGSASSYNEQFF. J is TRBJ2-1 and V is TRBV9, with D possibly being TRBD2 (6 bases). The CDR3 has 17 amino acids. Germline CDR1 is SGDLS and CDR2 is YYNGEE. V lost 0 bases, J lost 0 bases, and 13 bases lay in between.

The genes are TRBV15 and TRBJ1-5; D gene uncertain. The CDR3 has 14 residues. V was shortened by 1 base and J by 7 bases, with 11 bases between the two germline ends. Germline CDR1 and CDR2: LNHNV and YYDKDF (reference sequence). This CDR3 reads CATSRVPTGQPQHF. The CDR3 nucleotides are TGTGCCACCAGCAGAGTCCCAACGGGGCAGCCCCAGCATTTT.

The chain combines TRBV7-8 with TRBJ1-5; D gene uncertain. Germline V gene lookup returns CDR1 SGHVS and CDR2 FQNEAQ. V was shortened by 0 bases and J by 0 bases, with 9 bases between the two germline ends. The CDR3 sequence is 16 residues long. CDR3 in amino acids: CASSLATPYSNQPQHF. CDR3 nucleotides: TGTGCCAGCAGCTTAGCCACACCTTATAGCAATCAGCCCCAGCATTTT. The full variable domain, with the rest looked up from reference TRBV7-8 and TRBJ1-5, is GAGVSQSPRYKVAKRGQDVALRCDPISGHVSLFWYQQALGQGPEFLTYFQNEAQLDKSGLPSDRFFAERPEGSVSTLKIQRTQQEDSAVYLCASSLATPYSNQPQHFGDGTRLSIL.

The V call is TRBV6-5, the J call TRBJ2-1; possible D gene TRBD2, 6 bases. CDR3 length equals 13 residues. Trimming left V 11 bases short and J 10 bases short, with 21 bases between. Looked up from germline, CDR1 is MNHEY and CDR2 is SVGAGI. The CDR3 is CAGSWAEGWEQFF. The CDR3 DNA is TGTGCCGGGTCTTGGGCGGAGGGGTGGGAGCAGTTCTTC.

This clone turned up a few times. This chain links TRBV6-1 with TRBJ2-7; TRBD2 matches 12 bases. CDR3 length equals 15 residues. Losses at the gene ends were 5 bases for V and 6 bases for J; bases not matched to a gene: 8. Per the germline V gene, CDR1 is MNHNS and CDR2 is SASEGT. CDR3 bases: TGTGCCAGCAGTTTGACCGGGACTAGCGGGTCCGAGCAGTACTTC. Translated, it gives CASSLTGTSGSEQYF.

The rearrangement joins TRBV28 to TRBJ1-1; tentatively, D is TRBD1 (5 bases). This CDR3 is built from 13 residues. Trimming cost V 6 bases and J 5 bases, with 13 bases left between them. Germline V gives CDR1 MDHEN, CDR2 SYDVKM. The CDR3 protein is CASSDSAWTEAFF. For the CDR3, the DNA is TGTGCCAGCAGCGACAGTGCGTGGACTGAAGCTTTCTTT. Filled out from reference TRBV28 and TRBJ1-1, the complete variable domain reads DVKVTQSSRYLVKRTGEKVFLECVQDMDHENMFWYRQDPGLGLRLIYFSYDVKMKEKGDIPEGYSVSREKKERFSLILESASTNQTSMYLCASSDSAWTEAFFGQGTRLTVV.

J is TRBJ2-1 and V is TRBV29-1, with TRBD2 matching over 9 bases. V lost 6 bases and J lost 8; bases outside the gene matches: 11. The CDR3 is 14 amino acids. Germline-derived CDR1 and CDR2 are SQVTM and ANQGSEA. The CDR3 here is CSVTSGRSGYEQFF. The CDR3 DNA reads as TGCAGCGTAACGAGCGGGAGGAGCGGATATGAGCAGTTCTTC.

This clone was seen a few times. This chain joins TRBV7-8 and TRBJ1-1; possible D gene TRBD1, 5 bases. Between the trimmed V and J ends, which lost 5 bases and 6 bases, there was a span of 16 bases. CDR3 length equals 14 residues. The germline V gene has CDR1 SGHVS and CDR2 FQNEAQ. DNA for the CDR3: TGTGCCAGCAGCCCCAGGGTAGAAGTGCCTGAAGCTTTCTTT. Protein product: CASSPRVEVPEAFF.

The sample holds one count of this clone. CDR3 sequence (DNA): TGTGCCAGCAGTTACGGGACAGGGAGCACCGGGGAGCTGTTTTTT. The encoded protein is CASSYGTGSTGELFF. The chain has TRBV6-5 and TRBJ2-2, with 9 bases that match TRBD1. The germline gives CDR1 MNHEY, CDR2 SVGAGI. V lost 2 bases and J lost 4; bases outside the gene matches: 2. This CDR3 region has 15 residues.

The CDR3, as DNA: TGTGCCAGTAGTCTTAGCGGTGATACGCAGTATTTT. This sequence encodes CASSLSGDTQYF. The chain employs TRBV19 and TRBJ2-3; D perhaps matches TRBD2 (6 bases). V lost 5 bases, J lost 6 bases, and 9 bases lay in between. Germline lookup yields CDR1 LNHDA and CDR2 SQIVND (reference sequence). This CDR3 comprises 12 residues. Full variable domain (missing parts from reference TRBV19 and TRBJ2-3): DGGITQSPKYLFRKEGQNVTLSCEQNLNHDAMYWYRQDPGQGLRLIYYSQIVNDFQKGDIAEGYSVSREKKESFPLTVTSAQKNPTAFYLCASSLSGDTQYFGPGTRLTVL.

This clone was seen a few times. This chain joins TRBV2 and TRBJ2-7, with D hard to call. The CDR3 consists of 13 residues. V was clipped by 3 bases and J by 3 bases, with 9 bases between them. Looked up from germline, CDR1 is SNHLY and CDR2 is FYNNEI. For the CDR3, the DNA is TGTGCCAGCAGTGAGGGTGACAACTACGAGCAGTACTTC. This gives the protein CASSEGDNYEQYF.

V gene TRBV6-1 combines with J gene TRBJ2-7, with TRBD2 identical over 9 bases. The CDR3 covers 14 residues. CDR1 MNHNS and CDR2 SASEGT come from the germline V gene. Trimming removed 3 bases from V and 2 bases from J; junction bases left unmatched: 2. In nucleotides, the CDR3 is TGTGCCAGCAGTGAGGCTAGCGGGGCCTACGAGCAGTACTTC. This encodes CASSEASGAYEQYF.

The chain uses TRBV27 and TRBJ1-4, with 8 bases fitting TRBD1. With V trimmed by 5 bases and J by 7 bases, 6 bases remained unmatched. This CDR3 is built from 14 residues. Germline V gene data show CDR1 as MNHEY and CDR2 as SMNVEV (reference sequence). The chain's CDR3 is CASSTHRGVEKLFF. The CDR3 DNA reads TGTGCCAGCAGTACCCACAGGGGGGTTGAAAAACTGTTTTTT.

This clone is a singleton in its sample. The chain links TRBV10-2 to TRBJ1-1; D uncertain. The V end lost 8 bases, the J end lost 5 bases, and 12 bases lay between the germline ends. The CDR3 length is 12 residues. Germline V lookup: CDR1 WSHSY, CDR2 SAAADI. CDR3 sequence (DNA): TGCGCCAGCCGCGAGGGTGGAACTGAAGCTTTCTTT. This encodes CASREGGTEAFF.

The chain links TRBV19 to TRBJ2-7; perhaps TRBD1 as D (5 bases). V lost 2 bases, J lost 5 bases, and 16 bases lay in between. Per germline, CDR1 LNHDA and CDR2 SQIVND (reference sequence). The CDR3 runs 15 residues. CDR3: CASSILGTGYDEQYF. CDR3 DNA: TGTGCCAGTAGTATATTAGGAACAGGCTATGACGAGCAGTACTTC.